This TCR beta chain stems from a study of read filtering for tumor transcriptome and immune sequencing. Whole-study context: After DNase treatment, RNA was made into whole-transcriptome libraries.

This clonotype was recorded many times. The antigen is undetermined. Study results and caveats: About 82% of IR-seq clonotypes had a single read, yet these held roughly 3.7% of reads. Without single-read clonotypes, shared clonotype proportions correlated more between IR-seq and RNA-seq.

V shed 0 bases and J 0 bases; nucleotides not matched to a gene: 5. The V gene's germline CDR1 is DFQATT and CDR2 SNEGSKA (reference sequence). The CDR3 is made up of 17 amino acids. At the time of active disease, bone marrow was collected from every patient. The library was built from 400 to 500 ng RNA with molecular barcoded adaptors for alpha/delta and beta/gamma chains. TCRdb reprocessed the reads with MiXCR, giving one entry per CDR3 protein. The data show about 57,000 distinct CDR3 sequences, with more than 20% seen just once and about a sixth held by the top ten. The sequenced sample was a population of CD138-negative cells sorted from bone marrow. This TCR was sampled from a donor aged 40 or older with multiple myeloma. The gene calls are TRBV20-1 and TRBJ2-1; 10 nucleotides match TRBD2. The CDR3 region is CSARDQLAGSSYNEQFF. CDR3 nucleotides: TGCAGTGCTAGAGACCAACTAGCGGGATCCTCCTACAATGAGCAGTTCTTC.